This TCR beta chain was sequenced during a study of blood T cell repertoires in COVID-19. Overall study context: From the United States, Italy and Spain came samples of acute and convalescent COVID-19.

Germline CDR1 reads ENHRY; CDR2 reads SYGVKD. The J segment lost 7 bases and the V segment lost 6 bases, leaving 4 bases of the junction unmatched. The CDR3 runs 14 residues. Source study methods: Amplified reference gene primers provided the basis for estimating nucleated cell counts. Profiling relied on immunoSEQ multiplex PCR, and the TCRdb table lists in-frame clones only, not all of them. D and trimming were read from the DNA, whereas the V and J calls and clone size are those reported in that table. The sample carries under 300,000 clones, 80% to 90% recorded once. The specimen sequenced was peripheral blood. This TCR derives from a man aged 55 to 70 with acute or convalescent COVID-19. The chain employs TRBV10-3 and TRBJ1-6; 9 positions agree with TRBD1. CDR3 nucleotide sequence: TGTGCCATCAGGACAGGGACAGGGAATTCACCCCTCCACTTT. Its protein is CAIRTGTGNSPLHF.